This record looks at one T cell receptor (beta chain) sequence and its context. Its target antigen remains unknown. It has no much larger one-base neighbor in the sample; base qualities were not kept. This sample also contains other DNA sequences that code for the same CDR3. The data are from a study of shared clonotypes between healthy human individuals (dated by TCRdb to about 2020). In terms of the full investigation: The cohort included a few men and a couple of women between 18 and 49 years of age. Each donor's leukapheresis produced roughly between roughly 0.85 and 9.5 billion PBMCs. For each donor, CD4 naive and CD4 memory were each run on three plates, CD8 naive on two plates, and CD8 memory on one plate. To estimate repertoire size and how much clonotypes are shared between individuals, the study performed deep sequencing of blood TCR repertoires from 4 to 6 healthy adults. To increase sequencing depth and limit assay-specific biases, TCR repertoire library preparation and sequencing were carried out by different laboratories using diverse techniques.

On the study overall, not on this receptor specifically: Compared with non-shared clonotypes, the clonotypes found in all four sorted-subset donors had higher generation probabilities. Even with the large sequencing depth, rarefaction of the sorted-subset datasets indicated that sequencing was incomplete. Based on pairwise subsampling, the degree of clonotype sharing among donors was expected to be affected by sequencing depth. Sampling was restricted to blood, and TCR repertoires in tissues likely differ from the TCR repertoires found in blood. Estimated clonotype richness was generally larger for naive than for memory subsets. The small number of donors limited the genetic and exposure-history diversity represented. Sharing across four donors was observed for around 5% of naive CD4, about 3.2% of naive CD8, 2.3% of memory CD4, and about 0.4% of memory CD8 clonotypes.

The donors were healthy, HIV-negative adults with no recently reported acute infections or vaccinations. Every donor was a Caucasian adult living in Nashville, Tennessee, USA. CD4+ T cells were enriched through magnetic negative selection, after which naive cells were positively selected on CD45RA and the remaining negative fraction served as the memory subset. Blood was collected by leukapheresis, and PBMCs were isolated by Ficoll-Histopaque density gradient centrifugation and then cryopreserved in liquid nitrogen vapor phase. Analytical flow cytometry was used to check the purity and quantity of every magnetically sorted T cell population. Genomic DNA was isolated from each sorted fraction and quantified by UV absorbance on a Nanodrop 2000c. Using the deep immunoSEQ assay, TCR CDR3 regions were amplified from genomic DNA by multiplex PCR. Genomic DNA extracted from each cell subset was distributed evenly over all wells of several immunoSEQ 96-well plates, and each plate served as one replicate. For sorted subsets, each replicate PCR was loaded with 200 ng genomic DNA, equivalent to roughly 30,000 T cell genomes. Purified libraries were measured with a Qubit 3.0 fluorometer, size-checked on a Bioanalyzer 2100, and measured again with the KAPA Library Quantification kit. Each immunoSEQ 96-well plate was sequenced on its own single-read 150-cycle Illumina NextSeq 550 flow cell. Processing in the source paper ran as follows. Because the immunoSEQ output held only junctional sequences and lacked quality scores, the filtering could not match the filtering applied to full-length reads. Sequences were annotated with PyIR, a Python wrapper for IgBLAST v1.9, and V/J genes and CDR3 were assigned using IMGT germline references. Reads with weak V/J assignments (E-value above 1e-6), missing CDR3, stop codons, out-of-frame junctions, or ambiguous translated residues were removed. V3J clonotypes were defined as sequences sharing an identical inferred V gene, J gene, and CDR3 amino acid sequence. Percentage overlap between repertoires was calculated by dividing the number of shared unique clonotypes by the size of the smaller repertoire. Repertoire richness was assessed with RTK rarefaction, the Chao1 estimator, and Recon v2.1 estimates of unobserved clonotypes. For all TCRbeta clonotypes obtained by the gDNA method from a few donors, generation probabilities were computed with OLGA. TCRdb limited this immuneACCESS table to in-frame rearrangements with V and J called. A share of clones is missing; checked studies link under half to unresolved V genes, and the rest is unexplained. V, J and clone size are taken as reported in that table, and D and trimming were inferred from the DNA itself. The sample table holds more than 2,000,000 clones, of which 85% to 95% were seen once. Of the sample, about 0.39% falls within the top ten clones.

The germline V gene encodes CDR1 SGHTA and CDR2 FQGTGA. Cut back by 4 bases and 5 bases, the V and J ends lie 11 bases apart. Spanning cysteine to phenylalanine, the CDR3 consists of 13 amino acids. Only the CDR3 region is kept as DNA, spanning 39 bases read in frame from base 1. The receptor chain draws on TRBV7-3 and TRBJ2-5, with the D call tentatively TRBD1 or TRBD2, each fitting 5 bases. Sequenced material: naive CD4+ T cells from PBMCs. What this sample's cell subset or site label stands for: CD45RA+ positively selected. The TCR originated in a man aged 18 to 35 in good health. Some clones in this sample may be carry-over from other donors' samples. CDR3 reads: CASSYRGRETQYF. The base sequence is TGTGCCAGCAGCTATCGGGGCCGGGAGACCCAGTACTTC.